Each of the 25 T cell receptor beta chains below was sequenced from the same sample in a study of identical twins. TCRdb re-analysed the 5' RACE reads in MiXCR, keeping a single row per CDR3 protein. Among about 1.7 million distinct CDR3 sequences listed, less than 35% were seen once. The material sequenced was cord blood. These TCRs come from a newborn girl in good health.

This chain uses TRBV3-1 with TRBJ2-7, with 9 positions matching TRBD1. The germline CDR1 and CDR2 sequences are LGHDT and YNNKEL (reference sequence). The CDR3 extends over 18 amino acids. V lost 1 base to trimming and J lost 3 bases; unmatched junction nucleotides: 13. In nucleotides, the CDR3 is TGTGCCAGCAGCCAAGCTGTTATGGGACAGGGATTGTACTACGAGCAGTACTTC. Amino acid sequence: CASSQAVMGQGLYYEQYF.

The chain is built from TRBV28 and TRBJ2-4; TRBD2 agrees at 10 bases. J was trimmed by 1 base and V by 3 bases; bases with no gene match: 9. Germline-derived CDR1 and CDR2 are MDHEN and SYDVKM. The CDR3 contains 18 residues. Here the CDR3 DNA reads TGTGCCAGCAGTTTCCCCCAGCGGGGGGGCTTTGCCAAAAACATTCAGTACTTC. The encoded protein is CASSFPQRGGFAKNIQYF.

V is TRBV20-1 and J is TRBJ2-3; TRBD2 might be the D (5 bases). Trimming removed 6 bases at V and 0 bases at J, with 13 bases between. Germline V CDR1 and CDR2: DFQATT, SNEGSKA (reference sequence). The CDR3 extends over 14 amino acids. DNA for the CDR3: TGCAGTGCGCAGACTATCGCTAGCACAGATACGCAGTATTTT. The encoded protein is CSAQTIASTDTQYF.

The rearrangement joins TRBV20-1 to TRBJ2-5; 8 positions agree with TRBD2. V lost 6 bases to trimming and J lost 5 bases; unmatched junction nucleotides: 8. The CDR3 has 13 residues. From germline, CDR1 is DFQATT and CDR2 SNEGSKA (reference sequence). The DNA of the CDR3 is TGCAGTGCCACGGGAGGGCTCGAGGAGACCCAGTACTTC. Amino acids: CSATGGLEETQYF.

The chain uses TRBV18 and TRBJ2-1, with 14 bases matching TRBD2. The germline V gene encodes CDR1 KGHSH and CDR2 LQKENI. This CDR3 is built from 17 residues. With 3 bases clipped from V and 7 bases from J, the junction kept 8 bases outside the gene matches. The DNA for the CDR3 is TGTGCCAGCTCACCCGCGGGACTAGCGGGAGTGGGGAATGAGCAGTTCTTC. It codes for CASSPAGLAGVGNEQFF.

In its sample, this clonotype was seen a few times. The chain couples TRBV6-1 to TRBJ2-5; 9 bases are shared with TRBD1. The germline CDR1 and CDR2 sequences are MNHNS and SASEGT. The CDR3 is 15 residues long. The junction had 6 bases not matched to a gene; V was cut back by 6 bases and J by 1 base. This CDR3 is CASRGQGFVQETQYF. CDR3 sequence (DNA): TGTGCCAGCAGAGGACAGGGGTTTGTCCAAGAGACCCAGTACTTC.

The genes are TRBV6-2 or TRBV6-3 and TRBJ2-7; 9 bases map to TRBD1. Germline values: CDR1 MNHEY, CDR2 SVGEGT. Losses at the gene ends were 2 bases for V and 5 bases for J; bases not matched to a gene: 7. CDR3 size: 15 residues. CDR3 sequence: CASSYPGQGLDEQYF. CDR3 bases: TGTGCCAGCAGTTACCCGGGACAGGGCCTCGACGAGCAGTACTTC.

J is TRBJ1-1 and V is TRBV6-5; TRBD1 agrees at 9 bases. From germline, CDR1 is MNHEY and CDR2 SVGAGI. The CDR3 consists of 16 residues. V lost 6 bases, J lost 3 bases, and 11 bases stayed unmatched. In nucleotides, the CDR3 is TGTGCCAGCAGCCTCCTATACAGGGGGCAAGACACTGAAGCTTTCTTT. Translating gives CASSLLYRGQDTEAFF.

The chain has TRBV11-2 and TRBJ1-4; possible D gene TRBD1, 5 bases. V shed 5 bases and J shed 9 bases, with 13 bases lying between them. The CDR3 loop spans 13 amino acids. The germline CDR1 and CDR2 sequences are SGHAT and FQNNGV. In DNA, the CDR3 is TGTGCCAGCAGCGGCCAGGGAAGTCAAAAACTGTTTTTT. It specifies CASSGQGSQKLFF.

The genes are TRBV5-1 and TRBJ2-1; D is possibly TRBD2 (6 bases). The V end lost 7 bases, the J end lost 5 bases, and 16 bases lay between the germline ends. Germline lookup yields CDR1 SGHRS and CDR2 YFSETQ. The CDR3 has 14 amino acids. CDR3 sequence reads: CASAWRGGDNEQFF. CDR3 DNA: TGCGCCAGCGCATGGAGAGGCGGGGACAATGAGCAGTTCTTC.

The gene calls are TRBV27 and TRBJ2-3; TRBD1 might be the D (6 bases). Germline CDR1 is MNHEY and CDR2 is SMNVEV (reference sequence). The length of the CDR3 is 15 residues. Trimming took 8 bases from V and 0 from J, leaving 15 bases between them. The CDR3 region has the DNA TGTGCCAGCTGTCTTACAGGGTGGAGCACAGATACGCAGTATTTT. It encodes CASCLTGWSTDTQYF.

The CDR3 reads CASSLRGPFRAGDTEAFF. CDR3 DNA: TGCGCCAGCAGCTTGAGAGGCCCTTTTAGGGCAGGGGACACTGAAGCTTTCTTT. J is TRBJ1-1 and V is TRBV5-1, with a possible D match to TRBD1 (6 bases). CDR1 is SGHRS and CDR2 is YFSETQ in the germline V gene. The length of the CDR3 is 18 residues. V was trimmed by 1 base and J by 3 bases, leaving 22 bases between them.

CDR3 coding DNA: TGTGCCATCAGTGAGTCGCTAGCGGGAGGGCTCGCCAAAAACATTCAGTACTTC. Its protein is CAISESLAGGLAKNIQYF. The V call is TRBV10-3, the J call TRBJ2-4; 12 nucleotides line up with TRBD2. This CDR3 is built from 18 residues. J was trimmed by 1 base and V by 0 bases; bases with no gene match: 4. The germline V gene encodes CDR1 ENHRY and CDR2 SYGVKD.

The CDR3 spells CASSVAGTAYEQYF. The CDR3 DNA follows: TGTGCCAGCAGCGTAGCGGGGACAGCCTACGAGCAGTACTTC. The chain combines TRBV9 with TRBJ2-7; 7 positions agree with TRBD1. CDR3 size: 14 residues. V dropped 0 bases and J dropped 2; count of bases not matched to a gene: 2. The germline CDR1 and CDR2 sequences are SGDLS and YYNGEE.

This rearrangement joins TRBV20-1 to TRBJ2-4; D possibly corresponds to TRBD2 (5 bases). From germline, CDR1 is DFQATT and CDR2 SNEGSKA (reference sequence). The CDR3 runs to 15 residues. V was shortened by 2 bases and J by 0 bases, with 11 bases between the two germline ends. CDR3 DNA sequence: TGCAGTGCTAGATGGGCGGGCTTAGCCAAAAACATTCAGTACTTC. Translated, it gives CSARWAGLAKNIQYF.

Comments on this clonotype: A junction end diverges from the germline sequence, so it may reflect a read error. The genes are TRBV28 and TRBJ2-7; D may correspond to TRBD1 or TRBD2 (5 bases each). Germline V CDR1 and CDR2: MDHEN, SYDVKM. This CDR3 has 12 amino acids. The DNA for the CDR3 is TGTGCCAGCAGTTTGGGGACCTACGAGCTGTACTTC. This translates into CASSLGTYELYF.

This sequence joins TRBV7-2 and TRBJ2-5; no reliable D call. The V gene lost 1 base and the J gene lost 5 bases, with 5 bases spanning the gap. Germline loops: CDR1 SGHTA, CDR2 FQGNSA. The CDR3 is made up of 12 amino acids. CDR3 protein: CASSLVYETQYF. As DNA, the CDR3 is TGTGCCAGCAGCTTAGTGTATGAGACCCAGTACTTC.

The rearrangement links TRBV12-3 or TRBV12-4 to TRBJ1-2, with a weak D call TRBD1 (5 bases). This CDR3 region has 12 residues. Trimming stripped 4 bases from V and 6 bases from J, with 9 bases between. CDR3 in DNA: TGTGCCAGCAGTTGGGGGGTGGATGGCTACACCTTC. It translates to CASSWGVDGYTF.

This clonotype was found a few times. The J gene is TRBJ2-7, the V gene TRBV28, with 12 nucleotides matching TRBD2. J lost 5 bases, V lost 3 bases, and 8 bases had no gene match. This CDR3 is 16 amino acids long. Looked up from germline, CDR1 is MDHEN and CDR2 is SYDVKM. The CDR3 sequence is CASSFSRLAGDHEQYF. The DNA for the CDR3 is TGTGCCAGCAGTTTTTCCCGACTAGCGGGAGACCACGAGCAGTACTTC.

The chain recombines TRBV6-1 with TRBJ2-5; 7 bases agree with TRBD2. TRBJ2-7 explains the end of the DNA better; the J call may be wrong. This CDR3 spans 13 amino acids. CDR1 is MNHNS, CDR2 SASEGT, per germline. The CDR3 here is CASTLARGYEQYF. CDR3 DNA sequence: TGTGCCAGCACACTAGCGAGAGGCTACGAGCAGTACTTC.

This clonotype occurred once. The chain uses TRBV12-3 or TRBV12-4 and TRBJ2-2, with D perhaps given as TRBD1 or TRBD2 (5 bases each). Trimming took 1 base from V and 7 from J, leaving 10 bases between them. CDR3 length: 14 amino acids. The CDR3 nucleotides are TGTGCCAGCAGTTTAGGCCCAGGGAGCGGGGAGCTGTTTTTT. This codes for CASSLGPGSGELFF.

This clonotype occurred a few times. The CDR3 sequence is CSASVGGAPSSYEQYF. The CDR3 DNA is TGCAGTGCTAGCGTCGGCGGGGCCCCCAGCTCCTACGAGCAGTACTTC. The chain combines TRBV20-1 with TRBJ2-7; weak D call: TRBD2 (6 bases). This CDR3 has 16 residues. Germline CDR1 is DFQATT and CDR2 is SNEGSKA (reference sequence). V was cut by 3 bases and J by 0 bases, with 18 bases left in between.

The gene calls are TRBV11-2 and TRBJ2-7, with D maybe TRBD2 (7 bases). The CDR3 runs to 15 residues. The ends were cut back, 1 base at V and 0 bases at J, with 10 bases in the middle. Germline V gene data show CDR1 as SGHAT and CDR2 as FQNNGV. CDR3 loop: CASSLARGLSYEQYF. In DNA, the CDR3 is TGTGCCAGCAGCTTAGCGCGGGGGCTCTCCTACGAGCAGTACTTC.

This clonotype was detected only a few times. The chain employs TRBV3-1 and TRBJ2-5, with no clear D. CDR1 is LGHDT and CDR2 is YNNKEL in the germline V gene (reference sequence). V shed 1 base and J shed 2 bases, with 14 bases lying between them. The CDR3 consists of 16 residues. CDR3 DNA sequence: TGTGCCAGCAGCCAAGGTGCCTATCTTGGGCAAGAGACCCAGTACTTC. Translating it yields CASSQGAYLGQETQYF.

At least ten counts were recorded for this clonotype. J is TRBJ1-2 and V is TRBV5-1, with TRBD1 matching 7 bases. In germline, CDR1 is SGHRS, CDR2 YFSETQ. This CDR3 comprises 13 residues. With V trimmed by 0 bases and J by 5 bases, 1 base remained unmatched. This CDR3 is CASSLGDRYGYTF. In DNA form, the CDR3 reads TGCGCCAGCAGCTTGGGGGACAGATATGGCTACACCTTC.